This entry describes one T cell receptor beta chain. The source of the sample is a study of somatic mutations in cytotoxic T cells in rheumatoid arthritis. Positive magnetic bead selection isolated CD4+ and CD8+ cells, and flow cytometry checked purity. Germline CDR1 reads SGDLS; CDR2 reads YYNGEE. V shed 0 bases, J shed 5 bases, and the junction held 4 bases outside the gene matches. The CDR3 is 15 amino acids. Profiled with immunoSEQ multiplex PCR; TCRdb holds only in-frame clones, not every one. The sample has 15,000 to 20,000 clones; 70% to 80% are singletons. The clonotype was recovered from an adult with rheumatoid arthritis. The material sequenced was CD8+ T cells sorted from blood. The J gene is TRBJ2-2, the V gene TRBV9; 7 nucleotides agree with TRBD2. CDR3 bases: TGTGCCAGCAGCGTAGGCGGGGGTTATACCGGGGAGCTGTTTTTT. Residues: CASSVGGGYTGELFF.